These 7 T cell receptor beta chains came from one sample sequenced in a study of blood T cell repertoires in COVID-19. Using immunoSEQ multiplex PCR, the repertoire was profiled, and TCRdb retains in-frame clones only, with some absent. The table lists 95,000 to 110,000 clones, 80% to 85% of them singletons. Sequenced input: peripheral blood. Source of these receptors: a human donor in a cohort sampled during active COVID-19.

The genes are TRBV19 and TRBJ2-7; TRBD2 agrees at 13 bases. J was trimmed by 1 base and V by 5 bases; bases with no gene match: 5. Germline CDR1 and CDR2: LNHDA and SQIVND (reference sequence). This CDR3 comprises 16 residues. CDR3 loop: CASSAGTSGVSYEQYF. CDR3 sequence (DNA): TGTGCCAGTAGTGCCGGGACTAGCGGGGTGTCCTACGAGCAGTACTTC. The whole variable domain, remainder taken from reference TRBV19 and TRBJ2-7, is DGGITQSPKYLFRKEGQNVTLSCEQNLNHDAMYWYRQDPGQGLRLIYYSQIVNDFQKGDIAEGYSVSREKKESFPLTVTSAQKNPTAFYLCASSAGTSGVSYEQYFGPGTRLTVT.

The chain combines TRBV6-1 with TRBJ2-7; perhaps TRBD2 as D (5 bases). With 3 bases removed from V and 2 bases from J, the gap between germline ends came to 14 bases. Looked up from germline, CDR1 is MNHNS and CDR2 is SASEGT. There are 15 residues in the CDR3. CDR3 in amino acids: CASSDEGRIAYEQYV. The CDR3 nucleotides read TGTGCCAGCAGTGATGAGGGTCGAATTGCCTACGAGCAGTACGTC.

The chain is built from TRBV5-4 and TRBJ1-1; weak D call: TRBD1 (5 bases). This CDR3 spans 17 amino acids. Between the trimmed V and J ends, which lost 0 bases and 0 bases, there was a span of 15 bases. Germline V gene data show CDR1 as SGHNT and CDR2 as YYREEE (reference sequence). In DNA, the CDR3 is TGTGCCAGCAGCTTGGGTGGGGGGAGAGGAATGAACACTGAAGCTTTCTTT. Amino acids: CASSLGGGRGMNTEAFF.

In its sample, this clone was seen a few times. In the same sample, other DNA sequences code for this CDR3. The chain has TRBV5-6 and TRBJ1-5; TRBD1 might be the D (6 bases). From germline, CDR1 is SGHDT and CDR2 YYEEEE. The germline V and J ends were trimmed by 0 bases and 3 bases, with 10 bases remaining between them. This CDR3 is 15 amino acids long. The CDR3: CASSLGRGTNQPQHF. The CDR3 DNA follows: TGTGCCAGCAGCTTGGGCAGGGGAACCAATCAGCCCCAGCATTTT. Looking up the rest from reference TRBV5-6 and TRBJ1-5 gives the full variable domain: DAGVTQSPTHLIKTRGQQVTLRCSPKSGHDTVSWYQQALGQGPQFIFQYYEEEERQRGNFPDRFSGHQFPNYSSELNVNALLLGDSALYLCASSLGRGTNQPQHFGDGTRLSIL.

The chain joins TRBV19 to TRBJ1-5, with D maybe TRBD1 (5 bases). The V gene lost 5 bases and the J gene lost 4 bases, with 15 bases spanning the gap. Looked up from germline, CDR1 is LNHDA and CDR2 is SQIVND (reference sequence). The CDR3 runs to 15 residues. This CDR3 is CASSRQGTQNQPQHF. The CDR3 DNA reads as TGTGCCAGTAGTCGCCAAGGGACTCAGAATCAGCCCCAGCATTTT.

The chain carries TRBV28 and TRBJ2-2; D possibly corresponds to TRBD1 (5 bases). Germline V gene sequence: CDR1 MDHEN, CDR2 SYDVKM. This CDR3 comprises 14 residues. V was trimmed by 3 bases and J by 7 bases, leaving 12 bases between them. The CDR3 sequence is CASSLVPRGGELFF. The CDR3 DNA is TGTGCCAGCAGTTTGGTCCCAAGGGGCGGGGAGCTGTTTTTT. Full variable domain (outside the CDR3, taken from reference TRBV28 and TRBJ2-2): DVKVTQSSRYLVKRTGEKVFLECVQDMDHENMFWYRQDPGLGLRLIYFSYDVKMKEKGDIPEGYSVSREKKERFSLILESASTNQTSMYLCASSLVPRGGELFFGEGSRLTVL.

In this sample, this clone turned up a few times. The CDR3 loop reads CASSSLSGGSTEQYV. The CDR3 DNA sequence: TGTGCCAGCAGCTCCCTAAGCGGGGGTAGTACCGAGCAGTACGTC. V gene TRBV7-8 combines with J gene TRBJ2-7; TRBD2 matches at 8 bases. This CDR3 region has 15 residues. V gave up 4 bases and J gave up 6 bases; unmatched junction bases: 11. In germline, CDR1 is SGHVS, CDR2 FQNEAQ.